This T cell receptor beta chain derives from a study of regulatory T cells in long-lasting Graves disease. Broader study findings: Exclusively peripheral blood, rather than thyroid tissue, was studied. Small numbers of samples may have cut accuracy.

Sequencing libraries for TCR beta were prepared with iRepertoire HTBI primers and Arm-PCR of CDR3 regions. TCRdb re-derived calls from the multiplex PCR reads in MiXCR, one entry per CDR3 protein. The repertoire holds about 520,000 distinct CDR3 sequences, with approximately 12% as singletons. This clonotype appeared many times. No antigen is known for it. The CDR3 spans 16 residues. Between the trimmed V and J ends, which lost 0 bases and 1 base, there was a span of 13 bases. Per the germline V gene, CDR1 is SGHRS and CDR2 is YFSETQ. Stated time point: newly diagnosed GD, antithyroid drugs for less than 3 months. The TCR library used RNA extracted from PBMCs. This sample also appeared in a second study, on T cells in Graves' hyperthyroidism and ophthalmopathy.

The TCR sequence derives from a woman between 25 and 40 years old with Graves disease. The material sequenced was peripheral blood mononuclear cells (PBMCs), taken at new diagnosis, from a patient treated with antithyroid drugs. This chain connects TRBV5-1 to TRBJ1-1, with D possibly being TRBD1 (5 bases). CDR3 nucleotides: TGCGCCAGCAGCTTGGCTGGTTCAGGGCCGAACACTGAAGCTTTCTTT. Amino acids: CASSLAGSGPNTEAFF. The variable domain in full, with the rest retrieved from reference TRBV5-1 and TRBJ1-1, is KAGVTQTPRYLIKTRGQQVTLSCSPISGHRSVSWYQQTPGQGLQFLFEYFSETQRNKGNFPGRFSGRQFSNSRSEMNVSTLELGDSALYLCASSLAGSGPNTEAFFGQGTRLTVV.